This paragraph covers one T cell receptor beta chain sequence. Recruitment covered about two dozen US areas and drew participants whose ages spanned roughly 18 to 89 years. These data come from a study of blood T cell repertoires in COVID-19. Original analysis: Using reference gene primer amplification, nucleated cell counts were estimated. Profiling relied on immunoSEQ multiplex PCR, and the TCRdb table lists in-frame clones only, not all of them. V, J and clone size are those of that table, while D and trimming were read from the DNA. This table holds roughly 330,000 clones, roughly 85% found once. With V trimmed by 6 bases and J by 2 bases, 5 bases remained unmatched. Germline CDR1 is MNHEY and CDR2 is SVGAGI. This CDR3 spans 15 amino acids.

This rearrangement joins TRBV6-5 to TRBJ1-5, with 9 bases that match TRBD1. Material: PBMCs or T cells enriched from blood (not recorded which). This clonotype was sampled from a woman aged 25 to 39 who had recovered from COVID-19. The CDR3 spells CASRPTGGGNQPQHF. The CDR3 coding sequence is TGTGCCAGCAGACCTACAGGGGGCGGCAATCAGCCCCAGCATTTT.